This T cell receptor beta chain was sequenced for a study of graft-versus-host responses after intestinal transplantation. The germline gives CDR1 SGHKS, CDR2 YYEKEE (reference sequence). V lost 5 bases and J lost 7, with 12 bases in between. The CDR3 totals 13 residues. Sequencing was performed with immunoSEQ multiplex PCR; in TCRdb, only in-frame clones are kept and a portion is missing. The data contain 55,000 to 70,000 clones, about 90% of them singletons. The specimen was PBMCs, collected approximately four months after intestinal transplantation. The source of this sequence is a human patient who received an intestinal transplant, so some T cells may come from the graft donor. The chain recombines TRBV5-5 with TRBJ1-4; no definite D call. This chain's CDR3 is CASRQAFGEKLFF. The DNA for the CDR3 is TGTGCCAGCAGGCAGGCGTTTGGTGAAAAACTGTTTTTT.